The 8 T cell receptor beta chains below all came from one sample that was sequenced in a study of cytomegalovirus exposure and HLA in healthy donors. PCR used 60 Vbeta primers and 13 Jbeta primers. TCRdb keeps only in-frame clones here, not all; method: immunoSEQ multiplex PCR. The table includes roughly 150,000 clones, 72% detected once. The material sequenced was PBMCs. The receptors stem from a man aged 40-55 years in good health and CMV-seronegative.

V gene TRBV6-1 combines with J gene TRBJ1-5; D unclear. V gave up 4 bases and J gave up 1 base, with 5 bases separating them. The CDR3 has 13 amino acids. Per germline, CDR1 MNHNS and CDR2 SASEGT. The CDR3 is CASSAQSNQPQHF. DNA for the CDR3: TGTGCCAGCAGTGCCCAGAGCAATCAGCCCCAGCATTTT.

This clone has a handful of counts. The rearrangement uses TRBV5-1 and TRBJ1-1; 7 bases match TRBD1. Germline lookup yields CDR1 SGHRS and CDR2 YFSETQ. V lost 0 bases, J lost 8 bases, and 4 bases stayed unmatched. CDR3 length: 13 amino acids. For the CDR3, the DNA is TGCGCCAGCAGCTTGGGCCGGGACAGCGAAGCTTTCTTT. Encoded protein: CASSLGRDSEAFF.

The chain employs TRBV19 and TRBJ2-3; 11 bases align to TRBD2. From germline, CDR1 is LNHDA and CDR2 SQIVND (reference sequence). V lost 7 bases, J lost 0 bases, and 6 bases stayed unmatched. The CDR3 loop spans 16 amino acids. The CDR3 here is CASKRIAGGSTDTQYF. CDR3 coding DNA: TGTGCCAGTAAGAGGATAGCGGGGGGGAGCACAGATACGCAGTATTTT.

The V gene is TRBV28, the J gene TRBJ1-1; 7 bases fit TRBD1. The ends lost 6 bases at V and 2 bases at J; junction bases unmatched: 15. The CDR3 has 17 amino acids. From germline, CDR1 is MDHEN and CDR2 SYDVKM. CDR3 residues: CASRSSVGTGANTEAFF. CDR3 DNA: TGTGCCAGCAGATCCTCGGTAGGCACAGGGGCTAACACTGAAGCTTTCTTT.

The V call is TRBV5-4, the J call TRBJ1-6; 7 bases agree with TRBD1. Germline CDR1 reads SGHNT; CDR2 reads YYREEE (reference sequence). J was trimmed by 5 bases and V by 2 bases; bases with no gene match: 7. This CDR3 comprises 16 residues. For the CDR3, the DNA is TGTGCCAGCAGCTTTGATTTAGGGGGCGATAATTCACCCCTCCACTTT. This codes for CASSFDLGGDNSPLHF. Using reference TRBV5-4 and TRBJ1-6 for the parts outside the CDR3, the full variable domain is ETGVTQSPTHLIKTRGQQVTLRCSSQSGHNTVSWYQQALGQGPQFIFQYYREEENGRGNFPPRFSGLQFPNYSSELNVNALELDDSALYLCASSFDLGGDNSPLHFGNGTRLTVT.

V usage is TRBV6-4 and J usage is TRBJ2-3, with D perhaps TRBD2 (5 bases). Germline V gives CDR1 MRHNA, CDR2 SNTAGT. The ends were cut back, 4 bases at V and 6 bases at J, with 14 bases in the middle. The CDR3 runs 14 residues. The CDR3 region has the DNA TGTGCCAGCAGTGTAGAGGGATGGGCCGATACGCAGTATTTT. It yields the protein CASSVEGWADTQYF.

This clone turned up a few times. The rearrangement uses TRBV6-1 and TRBJ1-4; D is unresolved. Per the germline V gene, CDR1 is MNHNS and CDR2 is SASEGT. This CDR3 spans 15 amino acids. Deletions cut 1 base from V and 3 bases from J, with 9 bases between. Here the CDR3 reads CASSEGISSNEKLFF. For the CDR3, the DNA is TGTGCCAGCAGTGAAGGTATATCCTCTAATGAAAAACTGTTTTTT.

This rearrangement joins TRBV18 to TRBJ2-1; 7 bases are shared with TRBD1. The CDR3 runs to 16 residues. The V gene end was trimmed by 3 bases and the J gene end by 8 bases; junction bases not matched to a gene: 13. The germline gives CDR1 KGHSH, CDR2 LQKENI. DNA for the CDR3: TGTGCCAGCTCACCCATAAGACAGGGAGTAAATGATGAGCAGTTCTTC. Translation: CASSPIRQGVNDEQFF.